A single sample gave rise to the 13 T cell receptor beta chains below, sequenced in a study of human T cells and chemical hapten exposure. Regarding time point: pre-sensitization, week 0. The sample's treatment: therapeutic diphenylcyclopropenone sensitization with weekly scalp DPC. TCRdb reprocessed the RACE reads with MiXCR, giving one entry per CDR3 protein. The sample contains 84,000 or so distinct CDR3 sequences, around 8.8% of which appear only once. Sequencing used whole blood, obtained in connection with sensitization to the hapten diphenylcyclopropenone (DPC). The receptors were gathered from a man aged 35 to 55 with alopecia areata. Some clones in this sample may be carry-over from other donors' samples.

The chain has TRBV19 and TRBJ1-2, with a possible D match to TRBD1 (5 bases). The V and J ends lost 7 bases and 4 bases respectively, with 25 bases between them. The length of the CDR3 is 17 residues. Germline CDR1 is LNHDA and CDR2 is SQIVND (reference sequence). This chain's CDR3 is CASNKVGAGPLGYGYTF. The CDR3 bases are TGTGCCAGTAATAAAGTCGGGGCAGGGCCTCTCGGCTATGGCTACACCTTC. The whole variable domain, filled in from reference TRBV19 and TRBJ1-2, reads DGGITQSPKYLFRKEGQNVTLSCEQNLNHDAMYWYRQDPGQGLRLIYYSQIVNDFQKGDIAEGYSVSREKKESFPLTVTSAQKNPTAFYLCASNKVGAGPLGYGYTFGSGTRLTVV.

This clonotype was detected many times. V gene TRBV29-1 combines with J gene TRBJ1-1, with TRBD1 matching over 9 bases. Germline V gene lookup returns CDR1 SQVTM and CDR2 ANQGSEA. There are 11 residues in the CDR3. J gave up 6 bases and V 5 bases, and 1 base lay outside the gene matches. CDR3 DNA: TGCAGCGTTCGACAGGGGGCTGAAGCTTTCTTT. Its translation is CSVRQGAEAFF.

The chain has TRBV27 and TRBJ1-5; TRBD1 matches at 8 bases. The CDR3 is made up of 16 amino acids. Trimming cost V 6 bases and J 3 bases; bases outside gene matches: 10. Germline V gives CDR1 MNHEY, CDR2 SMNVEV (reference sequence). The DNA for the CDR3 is TGTGCCAGCAGGCCGATACAGGGGGACAACAATCAGCCCCAGCATTTT. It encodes CASRPIQGDNNQPQHF.

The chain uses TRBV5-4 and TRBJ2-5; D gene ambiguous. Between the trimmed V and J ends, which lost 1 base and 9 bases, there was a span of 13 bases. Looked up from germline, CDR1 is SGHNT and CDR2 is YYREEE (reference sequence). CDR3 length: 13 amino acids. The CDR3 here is CASSLYGSGAQYF. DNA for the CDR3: TGTGCCAGCAGCTTGTACGGGTCAGGCGCCCAGTACTTC. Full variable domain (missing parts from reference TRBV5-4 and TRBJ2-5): ETGVTQSPTHLIKTRGQQVTLRCSSQSGHNTVSWYQQALGQGPQFIFQYYREEENGRGNFPPRFSGLQFPNYSSELNVNALELDDSALYLCASSLYGSGAQYFGPGTRLLVL.

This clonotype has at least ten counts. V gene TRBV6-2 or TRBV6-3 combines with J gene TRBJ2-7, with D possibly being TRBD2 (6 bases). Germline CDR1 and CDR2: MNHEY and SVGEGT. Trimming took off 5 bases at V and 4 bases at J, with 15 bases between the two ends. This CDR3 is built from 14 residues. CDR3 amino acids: CASSLGLLDYEQYV. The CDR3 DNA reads TGTGCCAGCAGTCTGGGACTCCTCGATTACGAGCAGTACGTC.

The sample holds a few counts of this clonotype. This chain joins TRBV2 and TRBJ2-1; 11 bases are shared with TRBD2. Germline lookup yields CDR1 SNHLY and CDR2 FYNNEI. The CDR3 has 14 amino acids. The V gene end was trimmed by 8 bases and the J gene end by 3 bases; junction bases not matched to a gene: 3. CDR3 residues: CASVTSGSYNEQFF. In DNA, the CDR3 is TGTGCCAGCGTTACTAGCGGGAGCTACAATGAGCAGTTCTTC.

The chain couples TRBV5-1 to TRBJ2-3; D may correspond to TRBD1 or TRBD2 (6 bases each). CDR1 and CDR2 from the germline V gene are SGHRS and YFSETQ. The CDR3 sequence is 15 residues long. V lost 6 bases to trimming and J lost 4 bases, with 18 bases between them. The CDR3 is CASTVRGAGSDTQYF. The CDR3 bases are TGCGCCAGCACCGTGAGGGGGGCTGGGTCAGATACGCAGTATTTT. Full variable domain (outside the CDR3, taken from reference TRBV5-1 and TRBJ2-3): KAGVTQTPRYLIKTRGQQVTLSCSPISGHRSVSWYQQTPGQGLQFLFEYFSETQRNKGNFPGRFSGRQFSNSRSEMNVSTLELGDSALYLCASTVRGAGSDTQYFGPGTRLTVL.

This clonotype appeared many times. The DNA for the CDR3 is TGTGCCACCAGTGATCCCTCAGGAGGTCAAGAGACCCAGTACTTC. Translating it yields CATSDPSGGQETQYF. This rearrangement joins TRBV24-1 to TRBJ2-5, with D perhaps TRBD2 (5 bases). Germline CDR1 reads KGHDR; CDR2 reads SFDVKD. Trimming took 3 bases from V and 2 from J, leaving 12 bases between them. The CDR3 runs to 15 residues.

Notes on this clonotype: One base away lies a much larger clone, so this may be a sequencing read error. The CDR3 reads CASSFKGGPTYEQYF. The CDR3 DNA reads as TGTGCCAGCAGCTTCAAGGGAGGCCCCACCTACGAGCAGTACTTC. The J gene is TRBJ2-7, the V gene TRBV7-2; the D gene is possibly TRBD2 (6 bases). This CDR3 contains 15 residues. With 3 bases removed from V and 2 bases from J, the gap between germline ends came to 14 bases. The germline V gene encodes CDR1 SGHTA and CDR2 FQGNSA.

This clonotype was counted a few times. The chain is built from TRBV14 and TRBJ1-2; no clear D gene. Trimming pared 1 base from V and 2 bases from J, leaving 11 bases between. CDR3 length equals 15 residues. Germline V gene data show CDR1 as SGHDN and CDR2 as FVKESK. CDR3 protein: CASSQVRQMNYGYTF. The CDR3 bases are TGTGCCAGCAGCCAAGTACGCCAGATGAACTATGGCTACACCTTC.

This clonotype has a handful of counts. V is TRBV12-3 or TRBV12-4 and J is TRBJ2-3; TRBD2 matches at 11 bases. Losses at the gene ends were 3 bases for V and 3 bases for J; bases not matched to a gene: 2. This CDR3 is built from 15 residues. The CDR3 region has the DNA TGTGCCAGCAGTTTTTCTAGCGGGAGGACAGATACGCAGTATTTT. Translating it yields CASSFSSGRTDTQYF.

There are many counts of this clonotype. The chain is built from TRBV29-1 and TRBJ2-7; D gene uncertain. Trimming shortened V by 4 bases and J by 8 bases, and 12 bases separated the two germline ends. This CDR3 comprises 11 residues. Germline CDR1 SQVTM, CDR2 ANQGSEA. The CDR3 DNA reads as TGCAGCGTTGTAACGGTAGGCAAGCAGTACGTC. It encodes CSVVTVGKQYV.

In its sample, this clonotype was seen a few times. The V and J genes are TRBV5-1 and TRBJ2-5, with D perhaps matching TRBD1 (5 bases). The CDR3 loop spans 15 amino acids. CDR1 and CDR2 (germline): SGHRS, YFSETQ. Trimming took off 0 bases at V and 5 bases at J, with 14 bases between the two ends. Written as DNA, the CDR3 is TGCGCCAGCAGCTTGGCGCGACAGACATCGGAGACCCAGTACTTC. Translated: CASSLARQTSETQYF. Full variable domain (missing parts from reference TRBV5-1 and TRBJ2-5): KAGVTQTPRYLIKTRGQQVTLSCSPISGHRSVSWYQQTPGQGLQFLFEYFSETQRNKGNFPGRFSGRQFSNSRSEMNVSTLELGDSALYLCASSLARQTSETQYFGPGTRLLVL.